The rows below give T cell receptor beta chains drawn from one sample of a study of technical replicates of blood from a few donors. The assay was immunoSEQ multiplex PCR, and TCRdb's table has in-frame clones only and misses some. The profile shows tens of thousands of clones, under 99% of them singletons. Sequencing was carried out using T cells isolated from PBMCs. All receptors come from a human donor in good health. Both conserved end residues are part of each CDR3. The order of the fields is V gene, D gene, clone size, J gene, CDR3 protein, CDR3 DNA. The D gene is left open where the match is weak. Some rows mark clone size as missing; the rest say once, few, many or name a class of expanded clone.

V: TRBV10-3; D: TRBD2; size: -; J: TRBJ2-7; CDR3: CAIRGTSMLYEQYF; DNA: TGTGCCATCAGGGGGACTAGCATGCTTTACGAGCAGTACTTC
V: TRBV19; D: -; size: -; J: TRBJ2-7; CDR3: CASSPPASGEQYF; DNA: TGTGCCAGTAGTCCCCCCGCTAGTGGAGAGCAGTACTTC
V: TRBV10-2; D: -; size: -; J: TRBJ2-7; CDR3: CASEGVWEQYF; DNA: TGCGCCAGCGAGGGAGTATGGGAGCAGTACTTC
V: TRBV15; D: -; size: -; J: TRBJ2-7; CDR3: CATSSAKSTSIVYEQYF; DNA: TGTGCCACCAGCAGTGCGAAATCAACTTCCATTGTCTACGAGCAGTACTTC
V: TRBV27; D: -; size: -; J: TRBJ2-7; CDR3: CASSAAQGQLYEQYF; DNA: TGTGCCAGCAGTGCCGCCCAAGGACAGCTCTACGAGCAGTACTTC
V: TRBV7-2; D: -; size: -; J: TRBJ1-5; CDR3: CASSFQTGHNQPQHF; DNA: TGTGCCAGCAGCTTTCAGACAGGACACAATCAGCCCCAGCATTTT
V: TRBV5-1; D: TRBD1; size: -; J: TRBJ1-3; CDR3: CASSLTGAAGNTIYF; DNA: TGCGCCAGCAGCTTGACAGGGGCCGCTGGAAACACCATATATTTT
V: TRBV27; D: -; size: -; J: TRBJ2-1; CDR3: CASSWEPQYNEQFF; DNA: TGTGCCAGCAGTTGGGAGCCACAATACAATGAGCAGTTCTTC
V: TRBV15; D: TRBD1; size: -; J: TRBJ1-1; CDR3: CATSRGGQGIEAFF; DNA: TGTGCCACCAGCAGAGGGGGACAGGGCATTGAAGCTTTCTTT
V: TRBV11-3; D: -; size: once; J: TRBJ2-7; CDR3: CASSLEIAYEQYF; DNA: TGTGCCAGCAGCTTAGAAATAGCCTACGAGCAGTACTTC
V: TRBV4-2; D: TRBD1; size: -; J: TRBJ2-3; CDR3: CASSSGQGDTDTQYF; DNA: TGTGCCAGCAGCTCGGGACAGGGGGACACAGATACGCAGTATTTT
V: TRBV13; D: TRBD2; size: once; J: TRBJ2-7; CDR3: CASSLLAGNEQYF; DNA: TGTGCCAGCAGCCTTCTAGCGGGGAACGAGCAGTACTTC
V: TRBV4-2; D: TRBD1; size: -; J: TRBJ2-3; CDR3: CASSITGGLADTQYF; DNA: TGTGCCAGCAGCATAACAGGGGGCCTAGCAGATACGCAGTATTTT
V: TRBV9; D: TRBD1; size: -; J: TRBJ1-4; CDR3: CASSEGQSNEKLFF; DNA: TGTGCCAGCAGCGAGGGACAGAGTAATGAAAAACTGTTTTTT
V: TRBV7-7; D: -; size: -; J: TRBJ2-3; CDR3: CASSLISSTDTQYF; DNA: TGTGCTAGCAGCTTAATATCTAGCACAGATACGCAGTATTTT
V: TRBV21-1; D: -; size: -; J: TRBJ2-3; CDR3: CASSKEAGGGTDTQYF; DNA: TGTGCCAGCAGCAAAGAGGCGGGAGGCGGCACAGATACGCAGTATTTT
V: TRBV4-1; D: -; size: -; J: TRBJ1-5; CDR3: CASSQDPSGLVNQPQHF; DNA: TGCGCCAGCAGCCAAGATCCATCGGGACTGGTCAATCAGCCCCAGCATTTT
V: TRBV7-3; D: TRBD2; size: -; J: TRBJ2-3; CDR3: CASSRLAGMIDTQYF; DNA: TGTGCCAGCAGTCGTCTAGCGGGAATGATCGATACGCAGTATTTT
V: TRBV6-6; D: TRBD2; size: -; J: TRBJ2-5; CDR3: CASSFLAGGHPETQYF; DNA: TGTGCCAGCAGTTTTCTAGCGGGAGGGCACCCAGAGACCCAGTACTTC
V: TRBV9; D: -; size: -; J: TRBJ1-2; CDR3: CASSVPDSLSYGYTF; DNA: TGTGCCAGCAGCGTTCCGGACAGCTTAAGCTATGGCTACACCTTC
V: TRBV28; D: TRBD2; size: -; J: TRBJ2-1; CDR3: CASSLVRGRAHNEQFF; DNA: TGTGCCAGCAGCCTAGTCCGCGGGAGGGCCCACAATGAGCAGTTCTTC
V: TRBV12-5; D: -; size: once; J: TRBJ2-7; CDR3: CASGLGRGQTYEQYF; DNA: TGTGCTAGTGGTTTAGGGCGGGGACAGACCTACGAGCAGTACTTC
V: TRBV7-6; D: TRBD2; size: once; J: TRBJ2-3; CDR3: CASSLDGDYSLTDTQYF; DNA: TGTGCCAGCAGCTTAGATGGGGACTACTCCCTCACAGATACGCAGTATTTT
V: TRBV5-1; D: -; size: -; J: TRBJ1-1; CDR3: CASSARRGVNTEAFF; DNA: TGCGCCAGCAGCGCTCGGAGAGGAGTGAACACTGAAGCTTTCTTT
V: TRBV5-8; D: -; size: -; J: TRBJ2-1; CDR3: CASSLGRGSNEQFF; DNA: TGTGCCAGCAGCTTGGGGCGGGGCTCCAATGAGCAGTTCTTC
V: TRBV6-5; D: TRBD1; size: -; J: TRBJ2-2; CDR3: CASRRDSPNTGELFF; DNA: TGTGCCAGCAGACGGGACAGCCCGAACACCGGGGAGCTGTTTTTT
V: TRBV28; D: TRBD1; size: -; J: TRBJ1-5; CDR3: CASSEDREVQPQHF; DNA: TGTGCCAGCAGTGAGGACAGGGAGGTTCAGCCCCAGCATTTT
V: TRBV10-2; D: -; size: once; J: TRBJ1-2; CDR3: CASSEPKANYGYTF; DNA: TGCGCCAGCAGTGAGCCTAAAGCTAACTATGGCTACACCTTC
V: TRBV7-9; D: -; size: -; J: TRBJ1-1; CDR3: CASSPHLWEGEGDTEAFF; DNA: TGTGCCAGCAGCCCCCATCTATGGGAGGGGGAAGGGGACACTGAAGCTTTCTTT
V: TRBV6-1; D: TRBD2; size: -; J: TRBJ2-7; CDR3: CASSGLAAFSYEQYF; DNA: TGTGCCAGCAGTGGACTAGCGGCCTTCTCCTACGAGCAGTACTTC
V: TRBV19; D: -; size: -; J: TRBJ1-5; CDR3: CASSHPDRASNQPQHF; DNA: TGTGCCAGTAGTCACCCAGACAGAGCAAGCAATCAGCCCCAGCATTTT
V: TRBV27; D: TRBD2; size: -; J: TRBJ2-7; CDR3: CASSLYFRGGSGEQYF; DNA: TGTGCCAGCAGTTTATATTTCCGGGGGGGCTCCGGCGAGCAGTACTTC
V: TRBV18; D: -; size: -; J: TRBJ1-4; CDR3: CASSPVFTGLNEKLFF; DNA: TGTGCCAGCTCACCGGTGTTTACGGGTCTTAATGAAAAACTGTTTTTT
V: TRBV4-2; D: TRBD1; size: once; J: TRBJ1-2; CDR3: CASSQATGTGLGYTF; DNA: TGTGCCAGCAGCCAAGCTACCGGGACAGGGTTAGGCTACACCTTC
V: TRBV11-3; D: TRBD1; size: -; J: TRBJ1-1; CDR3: CASSPKPGTGGIWNTEAFF; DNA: TGTGCCAGCAGCCCAAAACCAGGGACAGGGGGCATCTGGAACACTGAAGCTTTCTTT
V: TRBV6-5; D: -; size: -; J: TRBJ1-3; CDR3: CASTATRGNTIYF; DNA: TGTGCCAGCACCGCCACTCGTGGAAACACCATATATTTT
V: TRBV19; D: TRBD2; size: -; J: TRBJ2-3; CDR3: CASSSQGLAGADTQYF; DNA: TGTGCCAGTAGTTCCCAGGGATTAGCGGGAGCCGATACGCAGTATTTT
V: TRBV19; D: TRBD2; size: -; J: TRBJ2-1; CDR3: CASRNSREGRGEQFF; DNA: TGTGCCAGTAGGAATAGCAGGGAGGGCCGGGGTGAGCAGTTCTTC
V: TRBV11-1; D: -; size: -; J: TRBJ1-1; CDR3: CASSFTRGNTEAFF; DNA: TGTGCCAGCAGCTTTACCCGGGGAAACACTGAAGCTTTCTTT
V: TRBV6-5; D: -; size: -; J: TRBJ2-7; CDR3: CASNSAHYEQYF; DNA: TGTGCCAGCAATAGTGCCCACTACGAGCAGTACTTC
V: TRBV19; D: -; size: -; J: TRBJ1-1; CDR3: CASSIRSMNTEAFF; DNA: TGTGCCAGTAGTATTCGCAGTATGAACACTGAAGCTTTCTTT
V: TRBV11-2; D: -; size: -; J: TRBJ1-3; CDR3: CASSLVSGGISGNTIYF; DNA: TGTGCCAGCAGCTTAGTGTCTGGGGGGATCTCTGGAAACACCATATATTTT